Here is one T cell receptor (beta chain) with its context. This sample stems from a study of blood T cell repertoires in COVID-19. Overall study context: Sites across the United States, Italy and Spain contributed samples from acute and convalescent COVID-19. T cells, B-cell-depleted T cells, or PBMCs provided the cDNA or gDNA that served as material.

The CDR3 has 14 residues. The germline CDR1 and CDR2 sequences are SGHTA and FQGNSA. With 5 bases clipped from V and 3 bases from J, the junction kept 6 bases outside the gene matches. In the original workflow: Reference gene primer amplification in the assay estimated nucleated cell counts. Repertoires were generated with immunoSEQ multiplex PCR, while TCRdb's copy carries only in-frame clones and drops some. For V, J and clone size, that table is used; D and trimming come from the DNA. Found here are 30,000 to 35,000 clones, around 80% of them singletons; the top ten hold roughly 37%. Input material: peripheral blood. The chain uses TRBV7-2 and TRBJ2-5; TRBD2 agrees at 7 bases. This clonotype was obtained from a man of 80 years or more with active or convalescent COVID-19. The CDR3 DNA sequence: TGTGCCAGCAGCCACGGGGGAGGGAAAGAGACCCAGTACTTC. Its protein is CASSHGGGKETQYF.